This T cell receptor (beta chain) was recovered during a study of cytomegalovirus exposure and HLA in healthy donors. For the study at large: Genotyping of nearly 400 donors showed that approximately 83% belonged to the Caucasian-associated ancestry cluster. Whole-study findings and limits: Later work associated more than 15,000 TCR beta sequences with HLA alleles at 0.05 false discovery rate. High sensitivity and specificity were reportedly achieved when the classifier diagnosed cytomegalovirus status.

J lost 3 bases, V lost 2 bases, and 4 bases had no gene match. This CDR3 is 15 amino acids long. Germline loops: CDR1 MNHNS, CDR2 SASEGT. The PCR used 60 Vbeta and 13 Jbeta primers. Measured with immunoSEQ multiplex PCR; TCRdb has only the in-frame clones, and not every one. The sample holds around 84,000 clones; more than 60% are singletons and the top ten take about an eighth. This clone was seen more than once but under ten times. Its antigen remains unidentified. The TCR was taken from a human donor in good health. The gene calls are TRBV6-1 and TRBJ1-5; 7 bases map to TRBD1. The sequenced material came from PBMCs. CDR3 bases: TGTGCCAGCAGTGAAAGGGGACAGCCCAATCAGCCCCAGCATTTT. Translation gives CASSERGQPNQPQHF.